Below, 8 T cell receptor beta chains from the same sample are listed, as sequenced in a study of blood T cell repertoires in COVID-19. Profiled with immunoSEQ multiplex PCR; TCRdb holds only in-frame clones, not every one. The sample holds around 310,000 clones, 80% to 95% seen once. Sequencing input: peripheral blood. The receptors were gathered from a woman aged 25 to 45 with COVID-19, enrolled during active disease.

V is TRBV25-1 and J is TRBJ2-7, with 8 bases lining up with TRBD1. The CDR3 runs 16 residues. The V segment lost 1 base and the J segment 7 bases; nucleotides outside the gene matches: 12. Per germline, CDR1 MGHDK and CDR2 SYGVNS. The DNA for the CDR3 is TGTGCCAGCAGTGAATTCTCCGCGACAGGGGTTGGGGAGCAGTACTTC. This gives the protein CASSEFSATGVGEQYF.

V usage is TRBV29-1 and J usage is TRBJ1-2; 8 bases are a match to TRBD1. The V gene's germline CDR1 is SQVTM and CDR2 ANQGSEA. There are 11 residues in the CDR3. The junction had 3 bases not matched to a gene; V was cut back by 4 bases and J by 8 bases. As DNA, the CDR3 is TGCAGCGTTGTGACAGGGGAAGGCTACACCTTC. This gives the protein CSVVTGEGYTF.

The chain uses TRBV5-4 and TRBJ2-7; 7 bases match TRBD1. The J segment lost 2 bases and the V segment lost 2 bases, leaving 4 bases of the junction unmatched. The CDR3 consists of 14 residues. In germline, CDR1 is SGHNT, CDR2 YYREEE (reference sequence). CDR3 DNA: TGTGCCAGCAGCTTCGACAGGGACCCCTACGAGCAGTACTTC. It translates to CASSFDRDPYEQYF.

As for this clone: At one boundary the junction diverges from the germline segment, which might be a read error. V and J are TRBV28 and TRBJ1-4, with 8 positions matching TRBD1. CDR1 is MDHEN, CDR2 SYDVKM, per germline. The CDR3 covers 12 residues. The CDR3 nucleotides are TGTGCCAGCAGTTCCGTCGACAGGGGTACTTCATTT. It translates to CASSSVDRGTSF.

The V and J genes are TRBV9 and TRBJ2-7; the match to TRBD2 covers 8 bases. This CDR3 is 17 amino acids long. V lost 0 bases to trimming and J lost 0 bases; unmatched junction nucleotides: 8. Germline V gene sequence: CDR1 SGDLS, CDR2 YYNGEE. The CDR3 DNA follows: TGTGCCAGCAGCGTAGCTACTAGCGGTGCACCCTCCTACGAGCAGTACTTC. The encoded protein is CASSVATSGAPSYEQYF.

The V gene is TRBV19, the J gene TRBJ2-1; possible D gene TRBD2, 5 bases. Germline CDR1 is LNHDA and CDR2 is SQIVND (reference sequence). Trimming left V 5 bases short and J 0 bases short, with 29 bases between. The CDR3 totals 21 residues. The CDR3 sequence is CASSRDLEPIHTRSSYNEQFF. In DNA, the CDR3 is TGTGCCAGTAGTCGGGATCTAGAGCCAATTCATACCCGGAGCTCCTACAATGAGCAGTTCTTC.

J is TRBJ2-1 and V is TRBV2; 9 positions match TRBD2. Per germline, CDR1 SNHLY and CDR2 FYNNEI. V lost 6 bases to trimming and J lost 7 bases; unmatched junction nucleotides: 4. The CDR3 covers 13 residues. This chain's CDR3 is CASRASGINEQFF. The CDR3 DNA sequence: TGTGCCAGCAGGGCTAGCGGGATTAATGAGCAGTTCTTC. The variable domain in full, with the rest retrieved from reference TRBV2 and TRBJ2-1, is EPEVTQTPSHQVTQMGQEVILRCVPISNHLYFYWYRQILGQKVEFLVSFYNNEISEKSEIFDDQFSVERPDGSNFTLKIRSTKLEDSAMYFCASRASGINEQFFGPGTRLTVL.

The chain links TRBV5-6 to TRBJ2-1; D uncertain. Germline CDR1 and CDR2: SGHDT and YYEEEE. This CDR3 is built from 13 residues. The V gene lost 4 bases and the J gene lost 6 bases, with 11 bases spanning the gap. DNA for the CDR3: TGTGCCAGCAGCCCTCTATTGATCAATGAGCAGTTCTTC. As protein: CASSPLLINEQFF.